This record looks at one TCR beta chain sequence and its context. The data were obtained in a study of cytomegalovirus exposure and HLA in healthy donors. PCR amplification relied on 60 Vbeta primers (plus 13 Jbeta primers). Sequenced by immunoSEQ multiplex PCR; TCRdb stores in-frame clones only, minus some. The repertoire holds 95,000 to 150,000 clones, with approximately 76% as singletons. V lost 6 bases to trimming and J lost 0 bases; unmatched junction nucleotides: 8. The CDR3 extends over 16 amino acids. Germline CDR1 reads SGHTA; CDR2 reads FQGNSA. V and J are TRBV7-2 and TRBJ1-5; 7 positions agree with TRBD1. The sequence was obtained from a man aged 55 to 70 in good health and CMV-seropositive. The sample consisted of PBMCs. The chain's CDR3 is CASSYTGTVSNQPQHF. The DNA for the CDR3 is TGTGCCAGCAGTTACACCGGGACAGTTAGCAATCAGCCCCAGCATTTT.